The 2 T cell receptor beta chains presented below share a single source sample, sequenced in a study of breast tumors, draining lymph nodes, adjacent tissues. TCRdb fed the multiplex PCR reads into MiXCR, producing one record per CDR3 protein. The data hold just under 65,000 distinct CDR3 sequences, with approximately 62% observed a single time. The sequenced sample was breast tumor tissue. Source of these receptors: a female donor with breast cancer. Some clones in this sample may be carry-over from other donors' samples.

The chain combines TRBV12-3 or TRBV12-4 with TRBJ1-4; D is undetermined. The CDR3 has 15 amino acids. Trimming removed 3 bases at V and 8 bases at J, with 16 bases between. The CDR3 spells CASSLGMSGEEKLFF. The CDR3 coding sequence is TGTGCCAGCAGTTTGGGAATGTCTGGGGAGGAAAAACTGTTTTTT.

This clonotype appeared a single time. This chain connects TRBV20-1 to TRBJ2-6, with D possibly matching TRBD2 (6 bases). Germline lookup yields CDR1 DFQATT and CDR2 SNEGSKA (reference sequence). The V gene lost 1 base and the J gene lost 0 bases, with 10 bases spanning the gap. CDR3 length: 16 amino acids. The chain's CDR3 is CSARAGRGSGANVLTF. The CDR3 DNA reads as TGCAGTGCTAGAGCCGGGAGAGGCTCTGGGGCCAACGTCCTGACTTTC.